What follows are 21 T cell receptor beta chains derived from one specimen sequenced in a study of identical twins (dated by TCRdb to 2015 to 2016). The library was obtained by 5' RACE. TCRdb shows the sequencer as Illumina HiSeq 2000. TCRdb handled the public reads itself, with Q25 trimming in fastp and clone calling in MiXCR, and kept productive beta chains. Identical CDR3 proteins give one entry, which carries the most common genes and DNA. The sample profile shows around 1.7 million distinct CDR3 sequences; around 29% of them were found once. The ten largest clones capture under 0.35% of the sample. Sequencing was done on a sample of cord blood. Source of these receptors: a newborn girl in good health.

The V call is TRBV20-1, the J call TRBJ2-3, with 9 nucleotides matching TRBD1. The CDR3 loop spans 14 amino acids. The V segment lost 4 bases and the J segment 6 bases; nucleotides outside the gene matches: 8. CDR1 and CDR2 (germline): DFQATT, SNEGSKA (reference sequence). This CDR3 reads CSAKATGGGDTQYF. As DNA, the CDR3 is TGCAGTGCTAAGGCGACAGGGGGAGGCGATACGCAGTATTTT.

This chain connects TRBV6-5 to TRBJ2-1, with TRBD1 identical over 8 bases. This CDR3 is 16 amino acids long. CDR1 MNHEY and CDR2 SVGAGI come from the germline V gene. Trimming cost V 1 base and J 6 bases; bases outside gene matches: 8. As DNA, the CDR3 is TGTGCCAGCAGTTACTTCGGACAGGGTAAGGGCAATGAGCAGTTCTTC. This encodes CASSYFGQGKGNEQFF.

The chain has TRBV14 and TRBJ1-4; tentative D call: TRBD1 (6 bases). V shed 6 bases and J shed 5 bases, with 10 bases lying between them. This CDR3 region has 13 residues. Germline-derived CDR1 and CDR2 are SGHDN and FVKESK. In DNA, the CDR3 is TGTGCCAGCAGTCGGGGACACAATGAAAAACTGTTTTTT. As protein: CASSRGHNEKLFF.

The chain employs TRBV3-1 and TRBJ2-5; either TRBD1 or TRBD2 may supply D (5 bases each). V shed 8 bases and J shed 2 bases, with 15 bases lying between them. Per germline, CDR1 LGHDT and CDR2 YNNKEL (reference sequence). There are 14 residues in the CDR3. In DNA, the CDR3 is TGTGCCAGCGGGACCAAAATGGGGCAAGAGACCCAGTACTTC. It encodes CASGTKMGQETQYF.

A few counts support this clonotype. This chain connects TRBV20-1 to TRBJ2-1; 8 bases fit TRBD2. The CDR3 is 13 amino acids. Trimming at V came to 3 bases and at J to 7 bases, leaving 5 bases not matched to a gene. Germline V gene data show CDR1 as DFQATT and CDR2 as SNEGSKA (reference sequence). CDR3 protein: CSASTGGPNEQFF. In DNA, the CDR3 is TGCAGTGCTAGTACGGGGGGGCCGAATGAGCAGTTCTTC.

The chain combines TRBV6-2 or TRBV6-3 with TRBJ2-6; TRBD1 might be the D (6 bases). Trimming left V 4 bases short and J 2 bases short, with 9 bases between. The length of the CDR3 is 15 residues. Germline V CDR1 and CDR2: MNHEY, SVGEGT. The CDR3 is CASSSYRAGANVLTF. CDR3 sequence (DNA): TGTGCCAGCAGTTCTTACAGGGCTGGGGCCAACGTCCTGACTTTC.

CDR3 sequence reads: CASSLAAGQGVNIQYF. The DNA for the CDR3 is TGTGCCAGCAGCTTGGCAGCAGGACAGGGGGTCAACATTCAGTACTTC. The chain is built from TRBV7-6 and TRBJ2-4; 10 bases map to TRBD1. The V gene's germline CDR1 is SGHVS and CDR2 FNYEAQ. The CDR3 totals 16 residues. J lost 7 bases, V lost 3 bases, and 9 bases had no gene match.

This clonotype has a single count. V gene TRBV5-4 combines with J gene TRBJ1-1; D not resolved. The germline V gene has CDR1 SGHNT and CDR2 YYREEE (reference sequence). Trimming cost V 0 bases and J 1 base, with 13 bases left between them. CDR3 length: 16 residues. Here the CDR3 DNA reads TGTGCCAGCAGCTTGGAAGTGGGCAGGAGGAACACTGAAGCTTTCTTT. Encoded protein: CASSLEVGRRNTEAFF.

This clonotype has only a few counts. The junction and the germline gene differ at one end; a read error may be behind it. The chain uses TRBV18 and TRBJ1-4, with D possibly being TRBD1 (5 bases). Germline CDR1 reads KGHSH; CDR2 reads LQKENI. The CDR3 covers 14 residues. The CDR3 DNA sequence: TGTGCCAGCTCCCCACAGGCCCGTAATGAAAAACTGTTTTTT. The encoded protein is CASSPQARNEKLFF.

The chain joins TRBV4-2 to TRBJ2-3, with 16 nucleotides matching TRBD2. The CDR3 runs to 18 residues. Germline V CDR1 and CDR2: LGHNA, YNFKEQ. J lost 1 base, V lost 6 bases, and 7 bases had no gene match. The CDR3 protein is CASRKGGLAGGGTDTQYF. CDR3 bases: TGTGCCAGCAGAAAAGGGGGACTAGCGGGAGGGGGCACAGATACGCAGTATTTT.

The rearrangement uses TRBV5-1 and TRBJ2-2, with 7 bases fitting TRBD2. The V gene end was trimmed by 0 bases and the J gene end by 7 bases; junction bases not matched to a gene: 6. This CDR3 has 15 amino acids. Germline loops: CDR1 SGHRS, CDR2 YFSETQ. The CDR3 DNA reads as TGCGCCAGCAGCTTGGGCGGGAGTTACAGCGGGGAGCTGTTTTTT. It specifies CASSLGGSYSGELFF. The full variable domain, in which reference TRBV5-1 and TRBJ2-2 provide the parts outside the CDR3, is KAGVTQTPRYLIKTRGQQVTLSCSPISGHRSVSWYQQTPGQGLQFLFEYFSETQRNKGNFPGRFSGRQFSNSRSEMNVSTLELGDSALYLCASSLGGSYSGELFFGEGSRLTVL.

Only a few counts were recorded for this clonotype. This chain links TRBV7-9 with TRBJ2-3; no definite D call. V lost 3 bases, J lost 0 bases, and 16 bases lay in between. The CDR3 length is 17 residues. Germline V gives CDR1 SEHNR, CDR2 FQNEAQ (reference sequence). For the CDR3, the DNA is TGTGCCAGCAGCTTTCTTTCTGGGCGTTCTAGCACAGATACGCAGTATTTT. As protein: CASSFLSGRSSTDTQYF.

V and J are TRBV5-4 and TRBJ2-5, with TRBD2 matching 10 bases. In germline, CDR1 is SGHNT, CDR2 YYREEE (reference sequence). CDR3 length: 15 residues. J lost 3 bases, V lost 3 bases, and 5 bases had no gene match. In nucleotides, the CDR3 is TGTGCCAGCAGCTCCGGACTAGCGGCTGAAGAGACCCAGTACTTC. Protein: CASSSGLAAEETQYF. Filled out from reference TRBV5-4 and TRBJ2-5, the complete variable domain reads ETGVTQSPTHLIKTRGQQVTLRCSSQSGHNTVSWYQQALGQGPQFIFQYYREEENGRGNFPPRFSGLQFPNYSSELNVNALELDDSALYLCASSSGLAAEETQYFGPGTRLLVL.

This clonotype was observed at least ten times. The rearrangement joins TRBV4-1 to TRBJ2-1; D is unresolved. This CDR3 comprises 15 residues. Germline loops: CDR1 MGHRA, CDR2 YSYEKL. V was clipped by 1 base and J by 2 bases, with 9 bases between them. The CDR3 here is CASSQGVSPYNEQFF. CDR3 in DNA: TGCGCCAGCAGCCAAGGAGTCTCTCCCTACAATGAGCAGTTCTTC.

This clonotype was detected a few times. This chain uses TRBV14 with TRBJ1-4, with 7 nucleotides matching TRBD1. This CDR3 is built from 13 residues. With V trimmed by 4 bases and J by 10 bases, 6 bases remained unmatched. Looked up from germline, CDR1 is SGHDN and CDR2 is FVKESK. The CDR3 DNA is TGTGCCAGCAGCCTTACAGGGGTATTAAAACTGTTTTTT. It encodes CASSLTGVLKLFF.

The chain carries TRBV20-1 and TRBJ2-5, with a tentative D call TRBD1 (5 bases). This CDR3 region has 13 residues. V gave up 6 bases and J gave up 5 bases, with 16 bases separating them. CDR1 is DFQATT, CDR2 SNEGSKA, per germline (reference sequence). The DNA of the CDR3 is TGCAGTGCGATAAGGGGTCGGCGTGAGACCCAGTACTTC. This sequence encodes CSAIRGRRETQYF.

As to this clonotype: At one end, the junction sequence differs from germline, possibly due to a read error. This chain uses TRBV15 with TRBJ2-5; D is uncertain. This CDR3 is 12 amino acids long. CDR1 LNHNV and CDR2 YYDKDF come from the germline V gene (reference sequence). The CDR3 reads CTTSRVKSTQYF. Here the CDR3 DNA reads TGTACCACCAGCAGAGTGAAGTCGACCCAGTACTTC.

This clonotype has a single count. V usage is TRBV19 and J usage is TRBJ1-1, with no clear D. CDR1 is LNHDA and CDR2 is SQIVND in the germline V gene (reference sequence). The CDR3 extends over 14 amino acids. The germline V and J ends were trimmed by 0 bases and 1 base, with 6 bases remaining between them. CDR3: CASSIERQNTEAFF. The CDR3 region has the DNA TGTGCCAGTAGTATAGAAAGACAGAACACTGAAGCTTTCTTT.

This chain uses TRBV3-1 with TRBJ2-4, with TRBD1 identical over 10 bases. V shed 4 bases and J 6 bases; nucleotides not matched to a gene: 12. CDR3 length: 17 amino acids. CDR1 is LGHDT, CDR2 YNNKEL, per germline (reference sequence). The CDR3 DNA reads TGTGCCAGCAGCCGAGGATCGACAGGGGGCATGGGAAACATTCAGTACTTC. Its translation is CASSRGSTGGMGNIQYF.

This clonotype occurred a few times. The rearrangement joins TRBV12-5 to TRBJ2-7; 10 nucleotides align to TRBD2. The CDR3 consists of 15 residues. V dropped 1 base and J dropped 5; count of bases not matched to a gene: 5. Germline lookup yields CDR1 LGHNT and CDR2 FRNRAP. CDR3 bases: TGTGCTAGTGGTTTGGGGGGACTAGCGATGAACGAGCAGTACTTC. Translation: CASGLGGLAMNEQYF.

This clonotype was picked up one time. A much larger clone is a single base away; this may be a read error. The chain carries TRBV12-3 or TRBV12-4 and TRBJ1-2; 7 bases are shared with TRBD1. V dropped 4 bases and J dropped 6; count of bases not matched to a gene: 8. CDR3 length equals 14 residues. The DNA for the CDR3 is TGTGCCAGCAGTTCCATGGACAGGAGAGATGGCTACACCTTC. Its protein is CASSSMDRRDGYTF.